The 10 T cell receptor beta chains reported below all come from one sample, sequenced in a study of regulatory T cells in long-lasting Graves disease. According to the study, TCR beta libraries were built with iRepertoire HTBI primers and CDR3-region Arm-PCR. TCRdb analysed the multiplex PCR reads with MiXCR anew, one entry per CDR3 protein. Found here are roughly 610,000 distinct CDR3 sequences, roughly 16% of them singletons; the top ten hold about 20%. Time point meaning: newly diagnosed GD, antithyroid drugs for less than 3 months. The authors made the TCR library using RNA they extracted from PBMCs. This sample was shared with a second study, whose subject was T cells in Graves' hyperthyroidism and ophthalmopathy.

The sample in question was peripheral blood mononuclear cells (PBMCs), obtained at new diagnosis, from a patient treated with antithyroid drugs. The source of these receptors is a woman younger than 45 with Graves disease.

The table lists this clonotype with many counts. The rearrangement links TRBV5-5 to TRBJ2-7; D might be TRBD1 (6 bases). Germline CDR1 reads SGHKS; CDR2 reads YYEKEE (reference sequence). Trimming shortened V by 3 bases and J by 3 bases, and 16 bases separated the two germline ends. The CDR3 runs to 15 residues. This CDR3 reads CASSYATGRSYEQYF. The CDR3 region has the DNA TGTGCCAGCAGCTACGCGACAGGACGAAGCTACGAGCAGTACTTC.

The chain joins TRBV25-1 to TRBJ2-1, with 9 bases aligning to TRBD1. CDR3 length: 15 amino acids. CDR1 is MGHDK, CDR2 SYGVNS, per germline. Trimming at V came to 4 bases and at J to 7 bases, leaving 8 bases not matched to a gene. The CDR3 bases are TGTGCCAGCAGTGCGGCCGGGACAGGGAGAAATGAGCAGTTCTTC. This sequence encodes CASSAAGTGRNEQFF. Full variable domain (remainder filled in from reference TRBV25-1 and TRBJ2-1): EADIYQTPRYLVIGTGKKITLECSQTMGHDKMYWYQQDPGMELHLIHYSYGVNSTEKGDLSSESTVSRIRTEHFPLTLESARPSHTSQYLCASSAAGTGRNEQFFGPGTRLTVL.

A few counts support this clonotype. The rearrangement joins TRBV10-3 to TRBJ2-7, with 7 positions matching TRBD2. Germline CDR1 and CDR2: ENHRY and SYGVKD. V shed 2 bases, J shed 3 bases, and the junction held 7 bases outside the gene matches. This CDR3 has 15 residues. CDR3 in DNA: TGTGCCATCAGTGAGGTAGCCAGGACTAGCTACGAGCAGTACTTC. Residues: CAISEVARTSYEQYF.

This clonotype was seen a few times. The chain carries TRBV20-1 and TRBJ2-7; 8 nucleotides match TRBD1. The germline V gene encodes CDR1 DFQATT and CDR2 SNEGSKA (reference sequence). This CDR3 is built from 15 residues. V was pared by 0 bases and J by 0 bases, with 4 bases of the junction left unmatched. CDR3 bases: TGCAGTGCTAGAGATACAGGGGGGCACTCCTACGAGCAGTACTTC. The encoded protein is CSARDTGGHSYEQYF.

This clonotype was observed at least ten times. This chain connects TRBV2 to TRBJ2-7; D call uncertain. Trimming pared 3 bases from V and 4 bases from J, leaving 10 bases between. This CDR3 has 13 amino acids. Germline CDR1 and CDR2: SNHLY and FYNNEI. The CDR3 reads CASSDMGSYEQYF. The CDR3 DNA is TGTGCCAGCAGTGATATGGGGTCATACGAGCAGTACTTC.

The rearrangement joins TRBV3-1 to TRBJ1-2; 9 bases line up with TRBD1. J gave up 8 bases and V 6 bases, and 16 bases lay outside the gene matches. CDR3 length equals 16 residues. Germline CDR1 LGHDT, CDR2 YNNKEL (reference sequence). Here the CDR3 reads CASSPTLRQGGIGYTF. In DNA, the CDR3 is TGTGCCAGCAGTCCGACATTGAGACAGGGGGGTATAGGCTACACCTTC. The variable domain in full, completed from reference TRBV3-1 and TRBJ1-2, reads DTAVSQTPKYLVTQMGNDKSIKCEQNLGHDTMYWYKQDSKKFLKIMFSYNNKELIINETVPNRFSPKSPDKAHLNLHINSLELGDSAVYFCASSPTLRQGGIGYTFGSGTRLTVV.

In its sample, this clonotype was seen many times. This chain connects TRBV28 to TRBJ2-1, with 10 bases that match TRBD2. After removal of 5 bases from V and 2 bases from J, the junction contained 3 bases not matched to a gene. The CDR3 contains 15 residues. Germline V gene data show CDR1 as MDHEN and CDR2 as SYDVKM. The CDR3 DNA is TGTGCCAGCAGTGGTCTAGCGGGGGCCTACAATGAGCAGTTCTTC. Protein: CASSGLAGAYNEQFF.

This clonotype was seen more than once but under ten times. V and J are TRBV30 and TRBJ2-7; 9 positions agree with TRBD1. CDR1 is GTSNPN, CDR2 SVGIG, per germline (reference sequence). The CDR3 totals 14 residues. V shed 3 bases, J shed 5 bases, and the junction held 8 bases outside the gene matches. The CDR3 region has the DNA TGTGCCTGGAGGGGACAGGGAGTTTTCCACGAGCAGTACTTC. This translates into CAWRGQGVFHEQYF.

This chain links TRBV7-6 with TRBJ2-4; 8 positions match TRBD2. The V segment lost 3 bases and the J segment 8 bases; nucleotides outside the gene matches: 3. From germline, CDR1 is SGHVS and CDR2 FNYEAQ. The CDR3 totals 13 residues. The CDR3 nucleotides are TGTGCCAGCAGCTTCGGACTAGCTGACATTCAGTACTTC. Encoded protein: CASSFGLADIQYF.

This clonotype was seen at least ten times. The chain employs TRBV28 and TRBJ2-1, with TRBD2 matching over 7 bases. The CDR3 extends over 15 amino acids. The junction had 6 bases not matched to a gene; V was cut back by 3 bases and J by 4 bases. The germline gives CDR1 MDHEN, CDR2 SYDVKM. The CDR3 protein is CASSFLRETYNEQFF. The CDR3 DNA reads as TGTGCCAGCAGTTTTTTGCGGGAGACTTACAATGAGCAGTTCTTC.